This TCR beta chain is from a study of regulatory T cells in long-lasting Graves disease. Time point given: newly diagnosed GD, antithyroid drugs for less than 3 months. Generation of the TCR library employed RNA extracted from PBMCs. Construction of the TCR beta libraries employed iRepertoire HTBI primers in conjunction with Arm-PCR of CDR3 regions. TCRdb independently ran MiXCR on the multiplex PCR reads; one entry per CDR3 protein. This sample has more than 400,000 distinct CDR3 sequences, with 15% to 20% found just once. The study, taken as a whole, reports: For persistent Graves' patients, TCR diversity was lower than for newly diagnosed ones.

This CDR3 contains 12 residues. Unmatched junction bases numbered 5, after V lost 4 bases and J lost 5 bases. Germline CDR1 SQVTM, CDR2 ANQGSEA. In regard to this clonotype: Its antigen remains unknown.

This sample was shared with a second study, whose subject was T cells in Graves' hyperthyroidism and ophthalmopathy.

The V call is TRBV29-1, the J call TRBJ2-7, with 7 bases lining up with TRBD1. The TCR was taken from a man between 40 and 49 years old with Graves disease. The material sequenced was peripheral blood mononuclear cells (PBMCs), taken at new diagnosis, from a patient treated with antithyroid drugs. The chain's CDR3 is CSVGQGMNEQYF. The CDR3 region has the DNA TGCAGCGTTGGACAGGGTATGAACGAGCAGTACTTC.